This T cell receptor beta chain appears in the sequencing data of a study of beta chain features in type 1 diabetes. V was clipped by 5 bases and J by 5 bases, with 13 bases between them. In germline, CDR1 is SGHVS, CDR2 FQNEAQ. This CDR3 contains 13 residues. In the case of this clone: The antigen remains undetermined.

Expressed TCRB transcripts got sequenced, as all isolated RNA was reverse transcribed. Data came from immunoSEQ multiplex PCR; TCRdb stores just in-frame clones and leaves some out. The sample lists around 450,000 clones, around 10% occurring once. General study points: Shortening that was moderate but significant affected the TCRB CDR3s of Type 1 diabetes patients in all four CD4+ subsets. Researchers caution that PCR might favor shorter templates, equally among patients and controls.

The receptor comes from a woman younger than 30 in good health. Sequenced sample: naive CD4+ T cells from blood. The chain employs TRBV7-8 and TRBJ2-7; the D is unclear. The CDR3 nucleotides are TGTGCCAGCAGCCCAGAGATGGGCCACGAGCAGTACTTC. Its protein is CASSPEMGHEQYF.